This T cell receptor beta chain appears in the sequencing data of a study of tumor-infiltrating lymphocytes in localized non-small cell lung cancer. About the research overall: Tumor tissue and non-adjacent uninvolved lung came from each patient. General study results and limits: Compared with uninvolved lung, tumors showed higher T cell infiltration by TCRbeta sequencing. TCR sequencing covered a subset of patients with enough tissue. No T-cell fraction difference was seen between IM1 and IM2 tumors.

Assay: immunoSEQ multiplex PCR; the TCRdb copy retains only in-frame clones and omits some. Among more than 3,500 clones, about four fifths were seen once, and the ten largest hold about 9.1%. Germline loops: CDR1 SNHLY, CDR2 FYNNEI. This CDR3 contains 15 residues. Trimming at V came to 3 bases and at J to 6 bases, leaving 3 bases not matched to a gene. For this clone: Its antigen remains unidentified.

This TCR derives from a human donor with non-small cell lung cancer. V usage is TRBV2 and J usage is TRBJ2-1; TRBD2 aligns across 12 bases. The sequencing input was uninvolved lung tissue not adjacent to the tumor. The CDR3 nucleotides are TGTGCCAGCAGTGAGACTAGCGGGAGTCGCAATGAGCAGTTCTTC. As protein: CASSETSGSRNEQFF.